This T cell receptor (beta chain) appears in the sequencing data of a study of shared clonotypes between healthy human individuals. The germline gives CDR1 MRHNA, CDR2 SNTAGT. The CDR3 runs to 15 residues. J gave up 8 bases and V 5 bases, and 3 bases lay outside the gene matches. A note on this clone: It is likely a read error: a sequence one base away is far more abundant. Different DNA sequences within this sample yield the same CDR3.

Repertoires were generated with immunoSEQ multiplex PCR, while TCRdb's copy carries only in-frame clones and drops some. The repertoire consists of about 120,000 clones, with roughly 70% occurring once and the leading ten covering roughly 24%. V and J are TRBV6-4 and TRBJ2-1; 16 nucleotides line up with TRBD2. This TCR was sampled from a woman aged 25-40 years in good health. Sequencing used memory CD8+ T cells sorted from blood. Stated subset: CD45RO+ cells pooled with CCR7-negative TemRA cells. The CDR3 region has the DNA TGTGCCAGCAGTTCCGGGACTAGCGGGGGGGATGAGCAGTTCTTC. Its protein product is CASSSGTSGGDEQFF.